These T cell receptor beta chains were read from a single sample in a study of post-analysis software for immune sequencing data. TCRdb passed the PCR reads through MiXCR, listing each CDR3 protein once. This table holds about 820,000 distinct CDR3 sequences, under 70% found once. Sequences were obtained from blood. These receptors were obtained from a girl aged 5-17 years with multiple sclerosis. Both conserved end residues are part of each CDR3. Each record gives: J gene, V gene, clone size, CDR3 protein. A row's size may be missing; if present it is once, few, many or a size class.

>TRBJ2-3|TRBV5-1|NA
CASRQTEGGTDTQYF
>TRBJ2-1|TRBV5-1|few
CASSLAGTTWRGNEQFF
>TRBJ2-7|TRBV20-1|few
CSAWTSGSSEQYF
>TRBJ1-4|TRBV6-5|NA
CASSYLQYEKLFF
>TRBJ2-1|TRBV7-9|NA
CASSPRRISYNEQFF
>TRBJ1-6|TRBV7-2|many
CASSRISGGLHNSPLHF
>TRBJ2-7|TRBV20-1|few
CSARGQSGEQYF
>TRBJ1-6|TRBV9|NA
CASSIGSYNSPLHF
>TRBJ2-7|TRBV5-1|few
CASSLETGPPYEQYF
>NA|TRBV20-1|NA
CSADRRGEQYF
>TRBJ1-2|TRBV5-1|NA
CASSMLGQGCTF
>TRBJ2-5|TRBV29-1|few
CSVHRGKRQETQYF
>TRBJ2-3|TRBV4-1|NA
CASSKVSGTSGTSTDTQYF
>TRBJ1-2|TRBV5-1|NA
CASSSQGEYGYTF
>TRBJ2-5|TRBV7-2|NA
CASSTAGMQETQYF
>TRBJ2-4|TRBV9|NA
CASSVGGENIQYF
>TRBJ1-1|TRBV7-8|NA
CASSPQQGANTEAFF
>TRBJ2-5|TRBV29-1|NA
CSAWTGGAEQYF